Below, 14 T cell receptor beta chains from the same sample are listed, as sequenced in a study of blood T cell repertoires in COVID-19. Method: immunoSEQ multiplex PCR; TCRdb's copy keeps in-frame clones and lacks some. The repertoire has over 85,000 clones, over 65% of them found once; the top ten carry 4.5%. The source material was peripheral blood. The receptors originated from a human donor in a cohort sampled during active COVID-19.

The chain employs TRBV19 and TRBJ2-1, with TRBD1 matching 7 bases. CDR1 and CDR2 (germline): LNHDA, SQIVND (reference sequence). The CDR3 length is 16 residues. V shed 4 bases and J 3 bases; nucleotides not matched to a gene: 9. The CDR3 sequence: CASSSYRGSVYNEQFF. The CDR3, as DNA: TGTGCCAGTAGTAGCTACAGGGGATCCGTCTACAATGAGCAGTTCTTC.

The chain is built from TRBV6-2 or TRBV6-3 and TRBJ2-1; 13 nucleotides line up with TRBD2. Looked up from germline, CDR1 is MNHEY and CDR2 is SVGEGT. The CDR3 is 18 amino acids. V lost 0 bases to trimming and J lost 9 bases; unmatched junction nucleotides: 11. The CDR3, as DNA: TGTGCCAGCAGTTACTCGAAAACCACTAGCGGGGGGGCCACTGAGCAGTTCTTC. Translated, it gives CASSYSKTTSGGATEQFF.

This sequence joins TRBV15 and TRBJ2-7; tentatively, D is TRBD2 (6 bases). The CDR3 covers 15 residues. CDR1 and CDR2 (germline): LNHNV, YYDKDF (reference sequence). Deletions cut 6 bases from V and 0 bases from J, with 15 bases between. CDR3 protein: CATSYGGMSSYEQYF. The CDR3 DNA is TGTGCCACCAGTTATGGGGGGATGAGCTCCTACGAGCAGTACTTC.

In this sample, this clone turned up a few times. The rearrangement uses TRBV4-1 and TRBJ1-2; TRBD1 is a possible D gene (5 bases). The germline gives CDR1 MGHRA, CDR2 YSYEKL. CDR3 length equals 13 residues. V was cut by 1 base and J by 4 bases, with 7 bases left in between. The CDR3 is CASSQGQIYGYTF. The DNA of the CDR3 is TGCGCCAGCAGCCAAGGACAGATCTATGGCTACACCTTC.

The chain links TRBV7-2 to TRBJ2-3; 15 positions match TRBD2. CDR3 length: 17 residues. The V segment lost 5 bases and the J segment 6 bases; nucleotides outside the gene matches: 9. Germline CDR1 is SGHTA and CDR2 is FQGNSA. The CDR3 protein is CASSHRTSGGASDTQYF. The DNA of the CDR3 is TGTGCCAGCAGCCATCGGACTAGCGGGGGGGCCTCGGATACGCAGTATTTT.

This clone was seen only a few times. This chain links TRBV27 with TRBJ1-5, with a tentative D call TRBD1 (6 bases). Germline V gene lookup returns CDR1 MNHEY and CDR2 SMNVEV (reference sequence). Trimming cost V 5 bases and J 2 bases, with 16 bases left between them. The CDR3 runs to 16 residues. The CDR3: CASSRRQVDGNQPQHF. Here the CDR3 DNA reads TGTGCCAGCAGTCGAAGACAGGTTGATGGCAATCAGCCCCAGCATTTT.

The chain combines TRBV9 with TRBJ2-1; 9 bases align to TRBD1. This CDR3 has 17 amino acids. Trimming took 2 bases from V and 3 from J; bases not matched to a gene: 9. CDR1 SGDLS and CDR2 YYNGEE come from the germline V gene. DNA of the CDR3: TGTGCCAGCAGCGTCCCCAAGGACAGGGGCGACTACAATGAGCAGTTCTTC. This encodes CASSVPKDRGDYNEQFF.

V gene TRBV7-9 combines with J gene TRBJ2-3, with TRBD2 matching 10 bases. This CDR3 has 15 amino acids. The J segment lost 1 base and the V segment lost 7 bases, leaving 5 bases of the junction unmatched. Germline V gene sequence: CDR1 SEHNR, CDR2 FQNEAQ (reference sequence). The CDR3 loop reads CASTLAGTRTDTQYF. The CDR3 nucleotides are TGTGCCAGCACACTAGCGGGGACGCGCACAGATACGCAGTATTTT.

The V gene is TRBV7-9, the J gene TRBJ2-1; TRBD2 agrees at 10 bases. The germline CDR1 and CDR2 sequences are SEHNR and FQNEAQ (reference sequence). This CDR3 contains 16 residues. The J segment lost 8 bases and the V segment lost 3 bases, leaving 10 bases of the junction unmatched. The CDR3 is CASSLDERGGRDEQFF. The CDR3 region has the DNA TGTGCCAGCAGCTTGGATGAGCGGGGGGGCAGGGATGAGCAGTTCTTC. Together with reference TRBV7-9 and TRBJ2-1, the CDR3 gives the full variable domain: DTGVSQNPRHKITKRGQNVTFRCDPISEHNRLYWYRQTLGQGPEFLTYFQNEAQLEKSRLLSDRFSAERPKGSFSTLEIQRTEQGDSAMYLCASSLDERGGRDEQFFGPGTRLTVL.

The chain recombines TRBV7-2 with TRBJ1-2, with TRBD1 matching over 8 bases. The CDR3 is 14 amino acids. In germline, CDR1 is SGHTA, CDR2 FQGNSA. Trimming cost V 5 bases and J 4 bases; bases outside gene matches: 6. The CDR3 DNA follows: TGTGCCAGCAGCGTGGACAGGGAAGTCTATGGCTACACCTTC. Translating gives CASSVDREVYGYTF.

V usage is TRBV5-1 and J usage is TRBJ1-3, with 7 bases that match TRBD1. Germline V gives CDR1 SGHRS, CDR2 YFSETQ. This CDR3 has 14 residues. Trimming at V came to 2 bases and at J to 3 bases, leaving 2 bases not matched to a gene. DNA for the CDR3: TGCGCCAGCAGCTTTGACAGGGATGGAAACACCATATATTTT. Amino acid sequence: CASSFDRDGNTIYF.

This chain links TRBV5-4 with TRBJ1-2, with D perhaps TRBD1 (6 bases). Germline CDR1 reads SGHNT; CDR2 reads YYREEE (reference sequence). This CDR3 has 14 amino acids. V was clipped by 5 bases and J by 2 bases, with 13 bases between them. CDR3 sequence reads: CASSREGGNYGYTF. Written as DNA, the CDR3 is TGTGCCAGCAGTCGGGAAGGGGGAAACTATGGCTACACCTTC. The full variable domain, with the rest looked up from reference TRBV5-4 and TRBJ1-2, is ETGVTQSPTHLIKTRGQQVTLRCSSQSGHNTVSWYQQALGQGPQFIFQYYREEENGRGNFPPRFSGLQFPNYSSELNVNALELDDSALYLCASSREGGNYGYTFGSGTRLTVV.

The table lists this clone with a count of one. The chain is built from TRBV6-2 or TRBV6-3 and TRBJ1-1; D gene uncertain. The germline V gene has CDR1 MNHEY and CDR2 SVGEGT. The V end lost 5 bases, the J end lost 9 bases, and 25 bases lay between the germline ends. The CDR3 extends over 16 amino acids. As DNA, the CDR3 is TGTGCCAGCAGTCCACTACCGGGAGACGAAATCCCGAAAGCTTTCTTT. Translated: CASSPLPGDEIPKAFF.

The rearrangement joins TRBV11-2 to TRBJ2-5; TRBD1 is a possible D gene (5 bases). This CDR3 has 16 residues. Germline V lookup: CDR1 SGHAT, CDR2 FQNNGV. With 5 bases removed from V and 2 bases from J, the gap between germline ends came to 18 bases. CDR3 in DNA: TGTGCCAGCAGCCCAGGAACAGGAGTTCCACAAGAGACCCAGTACTTC. It encodes CASSPGTGVPQETQYF.